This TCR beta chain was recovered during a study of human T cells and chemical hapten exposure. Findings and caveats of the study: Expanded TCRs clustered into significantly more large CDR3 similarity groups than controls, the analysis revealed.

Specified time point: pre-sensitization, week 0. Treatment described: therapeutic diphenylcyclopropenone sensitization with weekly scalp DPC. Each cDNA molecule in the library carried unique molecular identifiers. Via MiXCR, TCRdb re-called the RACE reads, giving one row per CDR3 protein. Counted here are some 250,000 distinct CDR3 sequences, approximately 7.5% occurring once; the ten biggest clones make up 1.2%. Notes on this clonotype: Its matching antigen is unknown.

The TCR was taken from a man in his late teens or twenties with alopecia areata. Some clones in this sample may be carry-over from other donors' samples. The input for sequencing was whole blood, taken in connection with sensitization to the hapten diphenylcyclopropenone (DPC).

The CDR3: CASSHEKWTGGYNEQFF. The DNA of the CDR3 is TGTGCCAGCAGCCATGAGAAGTGGACAGGGGGCTACAATGAGCAGTTCTTC. This sequence joins TRBV3-1 and TRBJ2-1; TRBD1 matches at 10 bases. Trimming removed 3 bases from V and 3 bases from J; junction bases left unmatched: 8. The CDR3 extends over 17 amino acids. CDR1 LGHDT and CDR2 YNNKEL come from the germline V gene (reference sequence).